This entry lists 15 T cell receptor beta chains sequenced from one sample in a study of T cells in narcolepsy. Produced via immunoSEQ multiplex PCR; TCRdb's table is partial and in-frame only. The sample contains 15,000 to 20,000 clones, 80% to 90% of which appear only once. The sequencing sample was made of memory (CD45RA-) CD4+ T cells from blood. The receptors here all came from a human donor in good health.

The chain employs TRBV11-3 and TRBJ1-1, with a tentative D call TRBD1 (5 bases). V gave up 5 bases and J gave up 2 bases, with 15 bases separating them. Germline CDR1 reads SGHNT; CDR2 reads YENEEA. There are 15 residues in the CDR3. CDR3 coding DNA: TGTGCCAGCAGCACAAAACCGGGGCTAAACACTGAAGCTTTCTTT. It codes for CASSTKPGLNTEAFF.

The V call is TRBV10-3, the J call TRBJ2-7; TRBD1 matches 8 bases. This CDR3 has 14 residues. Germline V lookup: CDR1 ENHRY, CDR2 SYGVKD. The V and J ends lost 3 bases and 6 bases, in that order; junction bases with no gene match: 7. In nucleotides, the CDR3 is TGTGCCATCAGTGACTCGGGACAGGTCGGCGAGCAGTACTTC. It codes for CAISDSGQVGEQYF.

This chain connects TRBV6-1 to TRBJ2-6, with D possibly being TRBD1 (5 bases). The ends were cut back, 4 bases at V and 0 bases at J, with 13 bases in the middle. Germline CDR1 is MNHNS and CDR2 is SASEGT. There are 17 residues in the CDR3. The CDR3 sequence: CASSVRQSNSGANVLTF. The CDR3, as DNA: TGTGCCAGCAGTGTGAGACAGAGTAACTCTGGGGCCAACGTCCTGACTTTC.

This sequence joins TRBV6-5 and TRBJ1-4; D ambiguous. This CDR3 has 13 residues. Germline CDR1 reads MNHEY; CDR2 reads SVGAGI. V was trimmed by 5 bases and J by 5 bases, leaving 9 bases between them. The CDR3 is CASSNVDNEKLFF. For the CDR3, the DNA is TGTGCCAGCAGTAACGTAGACAATGAAAAACTGTTTTTT.

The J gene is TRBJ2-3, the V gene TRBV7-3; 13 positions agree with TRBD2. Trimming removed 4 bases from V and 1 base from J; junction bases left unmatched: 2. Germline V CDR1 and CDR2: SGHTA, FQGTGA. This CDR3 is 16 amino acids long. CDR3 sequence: CASSYGTSGGTDTQYF. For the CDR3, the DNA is TGTGCCAGCAGCTATGGGACTAGCGGGGGCACAGATACGCAGTATTTT. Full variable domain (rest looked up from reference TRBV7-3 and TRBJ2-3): GAGVSQTPSNKVTEKGKYVELRCDPISGHTALYWYRQSLGQGPEFLIYFQGTGAADDSGLPNDRFFAVRPEGSVSTLKIQRTERGDSAVYLCASSYGTSGGTDTQYFGPGTRLTVL.

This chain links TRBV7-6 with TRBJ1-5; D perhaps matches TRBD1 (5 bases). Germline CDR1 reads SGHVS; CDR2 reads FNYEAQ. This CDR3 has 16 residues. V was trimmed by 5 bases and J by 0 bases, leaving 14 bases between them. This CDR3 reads CASSLVGGSSNQPQHF. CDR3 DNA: TGTGCCAGCAGCCTCGTGGGGGGTAGTAGCAATCAGCCCCAGCATTTT.

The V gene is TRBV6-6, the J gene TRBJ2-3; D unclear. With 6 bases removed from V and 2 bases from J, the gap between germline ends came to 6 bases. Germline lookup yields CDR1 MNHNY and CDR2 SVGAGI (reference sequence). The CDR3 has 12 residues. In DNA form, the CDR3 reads TGTGCCAGCAGAAGATCCACAGATACGCAGTATTTT. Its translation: CASRRSTDTQYF.

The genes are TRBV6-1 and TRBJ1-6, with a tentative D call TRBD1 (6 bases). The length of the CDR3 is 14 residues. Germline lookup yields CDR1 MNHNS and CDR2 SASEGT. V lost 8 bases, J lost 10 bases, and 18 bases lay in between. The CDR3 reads CASARDILGSPLHF. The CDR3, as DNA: TGTGCCAGCGCCCGGGACATTCTGGGATCACCCCTCCACTTT.

The CDR3 region has the DNA TGTGCCACCCGGACAGGGGAAGTCACAGATACGCAGTATTTT. Translating gives CATRTGEVTDTQYF. The rearrangement uses TRBV10-3 and TRBJ2-3, with 9 nucleotides matching TRBD1. The germline gives CDR1 ENHRY, CDR2 SYGVKD. V was clipped by 10 bases and J by 2 bases; unmatched bases: 7. This CDR3 comprises 14 residues.

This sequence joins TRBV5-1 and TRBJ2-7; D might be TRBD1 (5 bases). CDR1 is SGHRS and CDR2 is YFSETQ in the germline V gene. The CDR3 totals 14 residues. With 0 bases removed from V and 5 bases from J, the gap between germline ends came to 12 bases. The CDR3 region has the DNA TGCGCCAGCAGCTTGGGGCAGGGTTTCCACGAGCAGTACTTC. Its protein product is CASSLGQGFHEQYF.

In nucleotides, the CDR3 is TGTGCCAGCAGTGTTTACGGGAGAAACTACGAGCAGTACTTC. It yields the protein CASSVYGRNYEQYF. The genes are TRBV6-1 and TRBJ2-7; possibly TRBD2 for D (6 bases). Germline CDR1 MNHNS, CDR2 SASEGT. V shed 4 bases and J shed 3 bases, with 13 bases lying between them. The CDR3 length is 14 residues.

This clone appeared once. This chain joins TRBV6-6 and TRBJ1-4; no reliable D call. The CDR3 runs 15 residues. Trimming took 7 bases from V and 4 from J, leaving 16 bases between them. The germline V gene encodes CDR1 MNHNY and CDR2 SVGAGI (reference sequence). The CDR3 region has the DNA TGTGCCAGCATCTTTTCTGTCGCGGGTAATGAAAAACTGTTTTTT. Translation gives CASIFSVAGNEKLFF.

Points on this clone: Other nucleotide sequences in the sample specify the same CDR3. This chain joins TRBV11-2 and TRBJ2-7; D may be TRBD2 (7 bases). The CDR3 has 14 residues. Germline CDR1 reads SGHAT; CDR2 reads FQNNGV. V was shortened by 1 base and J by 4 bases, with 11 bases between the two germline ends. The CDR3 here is CASSLGRGGYEQYF. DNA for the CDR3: TGTGCCAGCAGCTTAGGCAGGGGAGGGTACGAGCAGTACTTC.

The CDR3 nucleotides are TGTGCCAGCAGCCCCAGACCCCTTGGCGACACTGAAGCTTTCTTT. This translates into CASSPRPLGDTEAFF. The J gene is TRBJ1-1, the V gene TRBV5-5; no firm D call. The CDR3 is 15 residues long. Trimming stripped 4 bases from V and 3 bases from J, with 16 bases between. Germline CDR1 and CDR2: SGHKS and YYEKEE (reference sequence).

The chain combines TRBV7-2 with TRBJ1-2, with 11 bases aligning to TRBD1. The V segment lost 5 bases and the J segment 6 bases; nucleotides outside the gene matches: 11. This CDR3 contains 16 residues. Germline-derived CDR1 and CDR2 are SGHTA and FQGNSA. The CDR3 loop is CASSPDRGRGPNGYTF. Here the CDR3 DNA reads TGTGCCAGCAGCCCGGACAGGGGGCGCGGGCCCAATGGCTACACCTTC.